A single sample gave rise to the 30 T cell receptor beta chains below, sequenced in a study of tumor and adjacent non-tumor tissue in lung cancer. The library came from three nested PCR rounds adapted from ARM-PCR protocols. MiXCR, applied by TCRdb to the multiplex PCR reads, yields one record per CDR3 protein. The sample has 90,000 to 110,000 distinct CDR3 sequences; roughly 73% are singletons. The template was RNA from unsorted bulk tissue. The source material was lung tumor tissue. All receptors come from a woman aged 55-70 years with non-small cell lung cancer.

As concerns this clonotype: Here the CDR3 omits its conserved ending phenylalanine or tryptophan, so a read error is the likely source. The chain recombines TRBV11-1 with TRBJ1-1; the D gene is possibly TRBD1 (5 bases). Germline CDR1 and CDR2: SGHAT and FQDESV (reference sequence). This CDR3 comprises 15 residues. The CDR3 DNA reads as TGTGCCAACAGCTCCCCGACAGAACTGAACACTGAAGCTTTCGTT. This sequence encodes CANSSPTELNTEAFV.

The rearrangement joins TRBV5-4 to TRBJ2-7; D is unclear. CDR3 length: 14 amino acids. Trimming removed 4 bases at V and 3 bases at J, with 14 bases between. Germline V gene lookup returns CDR1 SGHNT and CDR2 YYREEE (reference sequence). CDR3 region: CASSLPTDNYEQYF. As DNA, the CDR3 is TGTGCCAGCAGCCTCCCGACCGACAACTACGAGCAGTACTTC.

The table lists this clonotype with a few counts. A read error is possible here, since a much larger clone lies one base away. This chain connects TRBV20-1 to TRBJ2-7; the match to TRBD1 covers 8 bases. The V segment lost 2 bases and the J segment 6 bases; nucleotides outside the gene matches: 9. This CDR3 has 14 amino acids. The germline gives CDR1 DFQATT, CDR2 SNEGSKA (reference sequence). Here the CDR3 DNA reads TGCAGTGCTAGAAATTCACAGGGGGTGTCCGAGCAGTACTTC. It encodes CSARNSQGVSEQYF.

This clonotype was seen repeatedly, ten times or more. V and J are TRBV12-3 or TRBV12-4 and TRBJ2-3; TRBD2 matches at 14 bases. The V and J ends lost 8 bases and 6 bases, in that order; junction bases with no gene match: 7. This CDR3 region has 15 residues. This CDR3 reads CASQTSGRARDTQYF. The CDR3 region has the DNA TGTGCCAGCCAGACTAGCGGGAGGGCCAGGGATACGCAGTATTTT.

Turning to this clonotype: A much larger clone sits a single nucleotide away, making a read error possible. The rearrangement joins TRBV6-2 or TRBV6-3 to TRBJ1-1, with unresolved D. The CDR3 is made up of 12 amino acids. CDR1 is MNHEY and CDR2 is SVGEGT in the germline V gene. For the CDR3, the DNA is TGTGCCAGCAGCCGTAGTAACATTGAAGCTTTCTTT. This sequence encodes CASSRSNIEAFF.

As to this clonotype: This may come from a read error, since a much larger clone is one base off. V usage is TRBV12-3 or TRBV12-4 and J usage is TRBJ2-1, with TRBD2 identical over 7 bases. The CDR3 loop spans 16 amino acids. The DNA for the CDR3 is TGTGCCACCAGTTTGGCCGCGGGGGTAACCTACAATGAGCAGTTCTTC. It codes for CATSLAAGVTYNEQFF.

Points on this clonotype: An end of the junction does not agree with germline; a read error may underlie this. The V call is TRBV11-2, the J call TRBJ2-1, with 9 bases matching TRBD2. From germline, CDR1 is SGHAT and CDR2 FQNNGV. The CDR3 loop spans 16 amino acids. DNA for the CDR3: TGTGCCAGCAGCATCAGATCGGGCGGGGGGGGAAATGAGCATTTCTTC. Amino acid sequence: CASSIRSGGGGNEHFF.

On this clonotype: A much larger clone sits a single nucleotide away, making a read error possible. This chain joins TRBV20-1 and TRBJ2-4; 15 bases are shared with TRBD2. Trimming cost V 8 bases and J 3 bases; bases outside gene matches: 8. The CDR3 runs 16 residues. Per germline, CDR1 DFQATT and CDR2 SNEGSKA (reference sequence). In DNA form, the CDR3 reads TGCAGTCCGGGACTAGCGGGGGGTGAGGTCAAAAACATTCAGTACTTC. Translation: CSPGLAGGEVKNIQYF.

This clonotype qualifies as medium-sized. The chain carries TRBV30 and TRBJ2-1, with D perhaps assigned TRBD1 or TRBD2 (6 bases each). CDR3 length: 17 amino acids. Germline CDR1 and CDR2: GTSNPN and SVGIG (reference sequence). The CDR3 reads CAANDGPGANSYNEQFF. The CDR3 region has the DNA TGTGCTGCAAACGACGGGCCGGGGGCGAATTCCTACAATGAGCAGTTCTTC.

The V call is TRBV4-3, the J call TRBJ2-1, with TRBD2 as a possible D gene (5 bases). This CDR3 spans 16 amino acids. Germline V gene data show CDR1 as LGHNA and CDR2 as YSLEER. The germline V and J ends were trimmed by 4 bases and 4 bases, with 17 bases remaining between them. The CDR3 bases are TGCGCCAGCAGCCTAGTTACCGGGATTAAGTACAATGAGCAGTTCTTC. As protein: CASSLVTGIKYNEQFF.

Remarks on this clonotype: The CDR3 end shows no conserved phenylalanine or tryptophan, and so a read error is likely. Because the CDR3's place on the DNA is in doubt, the DNA is left out and the CDR3 is given as listed by TCRdb. The rearrangement joins TRBV20-1 to TRBJ2-1; TRBD2 reflects the table's D call only, with no check against the DNA. CDR1 is DFQATT, CDR2 SNEGSKA, per germline (reference sequence). The CDR3 is 15 amino acids in total, end residues counted. This CDR3 is CSARGLEGVGNEHFL.

This chain uses TRBV6-1 with TRBJ2-7, with TRBD1 identical over 8 bases. Trimming cost V 4 bases and J 4 bases; bases outside gene matches: 3. The CDR3 loop spans 13 amino acids. Germline CDR1 MNHNS, CDR2 SASEGT. The CDR3 protein is CASSVRGPYEQYF. The DNA for the CDR3 is TGTGCCAGCAGTGTCAGGGGGCCATACGAGCAGTACTTC.

This clonotype was seen at least ten times. CDR3 nucleotide sequence: TGCAGCGTTACTAGCGGGAGGGCCGGGGATGAGCAGTTCTTC. Protein: CSVTSGRAGDEQFF. This chain links TRBV29-1 with TRBJ2-1; 13 nucleotides align to TRBD2. The CDR3 is 14 residues long. Germline assignment: CDR1 SQVTM and CDR2 ANQGSEA. The V and J ends lost 5 bases and 8 bases, in that order; junction bases with no gene match: 6.

The CDR3 is CANRSEDRYNSPLHF. DNA of the CDR3: TGTGCCAACAGATCAGAGGACAGATATAATTCACCCCTCCACTTT. The J gene is TRBJ1-6, the V gene TRBV11-3; D might be TRBD1 (6 bases). This CDR3 spans 15 amino acids. V was pared by 10 bases and J by 4 bases, with 17 bases between. Germline lookup yields CDR1 SGHNT and CDR2 YENEEA.

In the case of this clonotype: One junction end disagrees with the germline gene, perhaps due to a read error. This chain uses TRBV11-3 with TRBJ2-1, with D possibly matching TRBD2 (6 bases). The CDR3 has 17 residues. Germline V gene sequence: CDR1 SGHNT, CDR2 YENEEA. Here the CDR3 DNA reads TGTACCAGCAGCTTAGAATTGTCTAGCGTGAGCCACAATGAGCAGTTCTTC. It encodes CTSSLELSSVSHNEQFF. Combining the CDR3 with reference TRBV11-3 and TRBJ2-1 gives the whole variable domain EAGVVQSPRYKIIEKKQPVAFWCNPISGHNTLYWYLQNLGQGPELLIRYENEEAVDDSQLPKDRFSAERLKGVDSTLKIQPAELGDSAVYLCTSSLELSSVSHNEQFFGPGTRLTVL.

A note on this clonotype: At one end, the junction sequence differs from germline, possibly due to a read error. The chain has TRBV6-1 and TRBJ1-3; D not certain. The V gene's germline CDR1 is MNHNS and CDR2 SASEGT. There are 15 residues in the CDR3. The CDR3 nucleotides read TGTGCCAGCAGTCGCGGACCAGCTGGTGGAAGCACCATATATTTT. This gives the protein CASSRGPAGGSTIYF.

The gene calls are TRBV29-1 and TRBJ1-1, with a tentative D call TRBD1 (5 bases). This CDR3 spans 13 amino acids. Germline assignment: CDR1 SQVTM and CDR2 ANQGSEA. The V end was cut by 4 bases, the J end by 0 bases, with 9 bases between. The chain's CDR3 is CSVVQVLNTEAFF. Written as DNA, the CDR3 is TGCAGCGTTGTACAGGTATTGAACACTGAAGCTTTCTTT.

The gene calls are TRBV29-1 and TRBJ2-6, with D unclear. V was cut by 4 bases and J by 4 bases, with 11 bases left in between. CDR3 length equals 14 residues. Germline V lookup: CDR1 SQVTM, CDR2 ANQGSEA. CDR3 nucleotides: TGCAGCGTTGTAAGGGTGGCAGGGGCCAACGTCCTGACTTTC. This sequence encodes CSVVRVAGANVLTF.

A word on this clonotype: Germline is not matched at one junction end, which may reflect a read error. CDR3 in DNA: TGTGCCAGCAGGAGACAATCCGGAATCACCATATATTTT. Translation: CASRRQSGITIYF. The rearrangement joins TRBV28 to TRBJ1-3; D is undetermined. The CDR3 extends over 13 amino acids. Germline V gene lookup returns CDR1 MDHEN and CDR2 SYDVKM.

This clonotype was observed a single time. This CDR3 fails to terminate in the conserved phenylalanine or tryptophan, so it likely reflects a read error. CDR3 bases: TGTGCCAGCAGTCAAGGTGGGACTAGCCGAGTTGAGCAGTTCTTA. It encodes CASSQGGTSRVEQFL. J is TRBJ2-1 and V is TRBV4-2; 9 nucleotides line up with TRBD2. The CDR3 totals 15 residues. Germline values: CDR1 LGHNA, CDR2 YNFKEQ.

As concerns this clonotype: At one boundary the junction diverges from the germline segment, which might be a read error. The rearrangement joins TRBV7-2 to TRBJ1-2; D perhaps matches TRBD1 (5 bases). CDR1 and CDR2 (germline): SGHTA, FQGNSA. This CDR3 region has 13 residues. The CDR3 loop reads CASRPQAHYGYTF. The CDR3 DNA reads as TGTGCCAGCAGACCACAGGCCCACTATGGATACACCTTC.

This clonotype was observed a handful of times. A much larger clone is a single base away; this may be a read error. The missing conserved phenylalanine or tryptophan at the end of this CDR3 makes a read error likely. The rearrangement joins TRBV11-2 to TRBJ1-5; D remains ambiguous. The germline CDR1 and CDR2 sequences are SGHAT and FQNNGV. V was shortened by 3 bases and J by 7 bases, with 10 bases between the two germline ends. This CDR3 comprises 13 residues. CDR3 coding DNA: TGTGCCAGCAGCTTGGAGGAAGGCCAGCCCCAGCATCTT. This encodes CASSLEEGQPQHL.

Remarks on this clonotype: A much larger clone is a single base away; this may be a read error. V gene TRBV30 combines with J gene TRBJ2-6, with D unclear. V was shortened by 4 bases and J by 2 bases, with 12 bases between the two germline ends. This CDR3 region has 15 residues. Germline V CDR1 and CDR2: GTSNPN, SVGIG (reference sequence). CDR3: CAWTVEVAGANVLTF. The CDR3 region has the DNA TGTGCCTGGACTGTAGAGGTGGCTGGGGCCAACGTCCTGACTTTC.

Concerning this clonotype itself: The junction departs from germline at one end; a sequencing error may be responsible. V gene TRBV11-3 combines with J gene TRBJ2-7; either TRBD1 or TRBD2 may supply D (6 bases each). This CDR3 has 15 amino acids. Per the germline V gene, CDR1 is SGHNT and CDR2 is YENEEA. The DNA for the CDR3 is TGTGCCAGTAGCTTGCAGCAGGGGACTTCTTACGTGCAGTACTTC. It encodes CASSLQQGTSYVQYF.

Points on this clonotype: At one end the junction does not follow the germline gene, possibly because of a read error. The V gene is TRBV29-1, the J gene TRBJ1-1, with D maybe TRBD1 (6 bases). The V gene's germline CDR1 is SQVTM and CDR2 ANQGSEA. This CDR3 is 13 amino acids long. The DNA of the CDR3 is TGCAGCGTTTGGGGACACCTGAACACTGACGCTTTCTTT. Residues: CSVWGHLNTDAFF.

V usage is TRBV11-3 and J usage is TRBJ2-1, with TRBD2 matching 12 bases. Germline values: CDR1 SGHNT, CDR2 YENEEA. The CDR3 has 17 residues. The CDR3 DNA follows: TGTACCAACAGCTTAAAGTTGACTAGCGGGAGACACAATGAGCAGTTCTTC. Amino acid sequence: CTNSLKLTSGRHNEQFF.

Concerning this clonotype itself: At one of its ends the junction is not consistent with the germline gene, which may arise from a read error. The J gene is TRBJ2-1, the V gene TRBV11-2; no clear D. The germline CDR1 and CDR2 sequences are SGHAT and FQNNGV. CDR3 length: 13 amino acids. The CDR3 DNA is TGTGCAAGCAGCGCTGTACGTGACACTGAGGAGTTCTTC. Protein sequence: CASSAVRDTEEFF.

For this clonotype: This clone may be a read error of a much larger clone one base away. This rearrangement joins TRBV20-1 to TRBJ1-3; a weak D match, TRBD1 (5 bases). The V end lost 2 bases, the J end lost 0 bases, and 14 bases lay between the germline ends. CDR3 length: 16 amino acids. CDR1 DFQATT and CDR2 SNEGSKA come from the germline V gene (reference sequence). DNA of the CDR3: TGCAGTGCTAGACCCTTCGGGGCTAGCTCTGGAAACACCATATATTTT. Translation: CSARPFGASSGNTIYF.

Turning to this clonotype: One junction end disagrees with the germline gene, perhaps due to a read error. The J gene is TRBJ2-6, the V gene TRBV11-3, with TRBD2 matching 8 bases. Germline values: CDR1 SGHNT, CDR2 YENEEA. The CDR3 loop spans 18 amino acids. CDR3 in amino acids: CASSFAGGRDSGTNVLTF. For the CDR3, the DNA is TGTGCCAGCAGCTTTGCGGGGGGTCGAGACTCTGGGACCAACGTCCTGACTTTC.

On this clonotype: The CDR3 does not close with the conserved phenylalanine or tryptophan, likely indicating a read error. The DNA is omitted, as the CDR3 cannot be located on it reliably, and the CDR3 follows TCRdb's listing. The V gene is TRBV20-1, the J gene TRBJ1-1; the table assigns TRBD1, which was not confirmed against the DNA. Looked up from germline, CDR1 is DFQATT and CDR2 is SNEGSKA (reference sequence). The CDR3 is 12 amino acids long, termini counted. The CDR3 here is CSAGGFLTEVFS.